The source of this TCR beta chain is a study of T cells expressing NK-cell markers. The wider study: Investigators obtained TCR beta repertoires from sorted CD3+CD56+NKG2C+, CD3+CD56+NKG2C- and CD3+CD56-NKG2C+ T cells.

Points on this clonotype: What it recognizes is unknown.

Reprocessing the 5' RACE reads, TCRdb reports a single entry for every CDR3 protein and omits DNA. Its table records some 340,000 distinct CDR3 sequences. Whole-study findings and limits: The share of CD8+ T cells held by dominant NKG2C+ clonotypes was about 1.0-8% in 5 or 6 donors.

Germline values: CDR1 SGHNT, CDR2 YENEEA. This CDR3 contains 12 residues. Sequencing input: blood T cells: a sorted CD56 or NKG2C T cell subset, CD4+ or CD8+ T cells, or bulk PBMC T cells (not recorded which). The receptor was isolated from a man aged 18 to 69 in good health. The chain recombines TRBV11-3 with TRBJ1-1; as DNA is missing, the TRBD1 call by TCRdb cannot be tested. The CDR3 here is CASSGSTGGAFF.